These 15 T cell receptor beta chains were sequenced from one sample in a study of blood T cells in healthy people across ages. The authors ran a second PCR of 7 to 11 cycles using a sample-barcoded 5' primer and a J-beta primer mix. TCRdb passed the 5' RACE reads through MiXCR, listing each CDR3 protein once. The sample records 2 million or so distinct CDR3 sequences, 49% being singletons. Sequencing was done on a sample of blood. The receptors were sampled from a woman between 40 and 55 years old in good health.

The chain recombines TRBV7-2 with TRBJ2-1; 16 bases map to TRBD2. Germline-derived CDR1 and CDR2 are SGHTA and FQGNSA. CDR3 length equals 17 residues. Trimming cost V 4 bases and J 9 bases; bases outside gene matches: 9. CDR3 DNA sequence: TGTGCCAGCAGCTCCCCGGGACTAGCGGGGGGGCAGGGTGAGCAGTTCTTC. This sequence encodes CASSSPGLAGGQGEQFF.

A few counts support this clonotype. The chain is built from TRBV20-1 and TRBJ2-1, with D perhaps matching TRBD2 (5 bases). The V and J ends lost 3 bases and 3 bases respectively, with 15 bases between them. CDR1 and CDR2 (germline): DFQATT, SNEGSKA (reference sequence). The CDR3 is made up of 15 amino acids. The DNA of the CDR3 is TGCAGTGCTAGGTCTAGTTCCGGGAACTACAATGAGCAGTTCTTC. Its translation: CSARSSSGNYNEQFF.

J is TRBJ2-7 and V is TRBV20-1; D may be TRBD1 (6 bases). The CDR3 spans 15 residues. CDR1 DFQATT and CDR2 SNEGSKA come from the germline V gene (reference sequence). Trimming pared 4 bases from V and 7 bases from J, leaving 23 bases between. The CDR3 coding sequence is TGCAGTGCTACCACTCCACAGGGCTATTACAATGAGCAGTACTTC. Protein: CSATTPQGYYNEQYF.

This chain links TRBV7-9 with TRBJ2-1; no definite D call. CDR3 length: 15 amino acids. Germline assignment: CDR1 SEHNR and CDR2 FQNEAQ (reference sequence). V was cut by 6 bases and J by 10 bases, with 22 bases left in between. The CDR3 loop reads CASRKASSGDREQFF. The DNA of the CDR3 is TGTGCCAGCAGGAAGGCGTCGTCAGGCGATCGAGAGCAGTTCTTC. The full variable domain, in which reference TRBV7-9 and TRBJ2-1 provide the parts outside the CDR3, is DTGVSQNPRHKITKRGQNVTFRCDPISEHNRLYWYRQTLGQGPEFLTYFQNEAQLEKSRLLSDRFSAERPKGSFSTLEIQRTEQGDSAMYLCASRKASSGDREQFFGPGTRLTVL.

This clonotype was counted between two and nine times. V usage is TRBV24-1 and J usage is TRBJ1-2; D perhaps matches TRBD1 (5 bases). The ends were cut back, 4 bases at V and 4 bases at J, with 12 bases in the middle. This CDR3 is built from 14 residues. Germline V lookup: CDR1 KGHDR, CDR2 SFDVKD. The CDR3 DNA follows: TGTGCCACCAGTGACCGAGGACACCTCTATGGCTACACCTTC. It specifies CATSDRGHLYGYTF.

V and J are TRBV5-1 and TRBJ1-6; 8 bases align to TRBD1. Unmatched junction bases numbered 7, after V lost 8 bases and J lost 6 bases. CDR1 is SGHRS and CDR2 is YFSETQ in the germline V gene. The CDR3 totals 14 residues. CDR3 bases: TGCGCCAGACAGGGGGAAAAGGGTAATTCACCCCTCCACTTT. This translates into CARQGEKGNSPLHF. Combining the CDR3 with reference TRBV5-1 and TRBJ1-6 gives the whole variable domain KAGVTQTPRYLIKTRGQQVTLSCSPISGHRSVSWYQQTPGQGLQFLFEYFSETQRNKGNFPGRFSGRQFSNSRSEMNVSTLELGDSALYLCARQGEKGNSPLHFGNGTRLTVT.

The J gene is TRBJ1-2, the V gene TRBV6-2 or TRBV6-3; D is possibly TRBD1 (5 bases). This CDR3 region has 14 residues. CDR1 is MNHEY and CDR2 is SVGEGT in the germline V gene. V dropped 6 bases and J dropped 4 bases, with 15 bases sitting between them. The CDR3 is CASRLEGFIYGYTF. CDR3 bases: TGTGCCAGCAGACTCGAGGGGTTCATCTATGGCTACACCTTC.

The rearrangement joins TRBV4-1 to TRBJ2-7, with D perhaps being TRBD1 or TRBD2 (5 bases each). Germline V lookup: CDR1 MGHRA, CDR2 YSYEKL. Trimming cost V 4 bases and J 5 bases, with 24 bases left between them. This CDR3 has 17 residues. The CDR3 coding sequence is TGCGCCAGCAGCCCTGCTCCGGGACCCCGGAAGGGCGACGAGCAGTACTTC. It is translated as CASSPAPGPRKGDEQYF.

The chain uses TRBV24-1 and TRBJ1-2, with D tentatively TRBD1 (5 bases). The CDR3 is 13 residues long. V was trimmed by 5 bases and J by 8 bases, leaving 14 bases between them. CDR1 KGHDR and CDR2 SFDVKD come from the germline V gene. Here the CDR3 reads CATSVQGRGGYTF. In DNA, the CDR3 is TGTGCCACCAGTGTCCAGGGCCGTGGGGGCTACACCTTC.

This chain links TRBV20-1 with TRBJ1-1, with D unresolved. V was pared by 2 bases and J by 4 bases, with 20 bases between. The CDR3 totals 16 residues. In germline, CDR1 is DFQATT, CDR2 SNEGSKA (reference sequence). The CDR3 DNA sequence: TGCAGTGCTAGAAGAGGCGGGGAGACATCGCCCACTGAAGCTTTCTTT. It specifies CSARRGGETSPTEAFF.

The gene calls are TRBV21-1 and TRBJ2-4; whether TRBD1, the table's D call, matches the DNA was not checked. The DNA end favors TRBJ2-7, so the J call may be wrong. TRBV21-1 is annotated as a pseudogene. The CDR3 runs 16 residues. Here the CDR3 DNA reads TGTGCCACCGAACGGCCAACTACAGGGTGGTGTGACGAGCAGTACTTC. Translated, it gives CATERPTTGWCDEQYF.

The table lists this clonotype with a few counts. The J gene is TRBJ2-3, the V gene TRBV29-1; the D is unclear. Trimming cost V 5 bases and J 4 bases, with 10 bases left between them. CDR1 is SQVTM, CDR2 ANQGSEA, per germline. The CDR3 runs to 12 residues. The CDR3 DNA follows: TGCAGCGTTTTGGACGGATCAGATACGCAGTATTTT. This translates into CSVLDGSDTQYF.

In this sample, this clonotype turned up a few times. The chain carries TRBV4-1 and TRBJ2-1; no clear D gene. The V gene's germline CDR1 is MGHRA and CDR2 YSYEKL. The V and J ends lost 0 bases and 0 bases respectively, with 9 bases between them. This CDR3 contains 16 residues. The DNA of the CDR3 is TGCGCCAGCAGCCAAGATGGGCGAAGCTCCTACAATGAGCAGTTCTTC. Amino acid sequence: CASSQDGRSSYNEQFF.

J is TRBJ1-6 and V is TRBV7-9; the match to TRBD1 covers 8 bases. V gave up 7 bases and J gave up 0 bases; unmatched junction bases: 2. The CDR3 sequence is 15 residues long. Germline lookup yields CDR1 SEHNR and CDR2 FQNEAQ (reference sequence). The CDR3 region has the DNA TGTGCCAGCACGCAGGGGGCCTCCTATAATTCACCCCTCCACTTT. The encoded protein is CASTQGASYNSPLHF. The full variable domain, with the rest looked up from reference TRBV7-9 and TRBJ1-6, is DTGVSQNPRHKITKRGQNVTFRCDPISEHNRLYWYRQTLGQGPEFLTYFQNEAQLEKSRLLSDRFSAERPKGSFSTLEIQRTEQGDSAMYLCASTQGASYNSPLHFGNGTRLTVT.

This clonotype occurred a few times. The chain is built from TRBV20-1 and TRBJ2-6; D is perhaps TRBD2 (5 bases). This CDR3 is 14 amino acids long. Trimming removed 3 bases from V and 0 bases from J, with 6 bases in between. The germline V gene has CDR1 DFQATT and CDR2 SNEGSKA (reference sequence). CDR3 DNA: TGCAGTGCTAGTCGGGGCTCTGGGGCCAACGTCCTGACTTTC. Translation gives CSASRGSGANVLTF.